The 29 T cell receptor beta chains given below trace back to one sample, sequenced in a study of read filtering for tumor transcriptome and immune sequencing. From approximately 400 ng of RNA, a library with molecular barcoded alpha/delta and beta/gamma adaptors was made. TCRdb analysed the reads with MiXCR anew, one entry per CDR3 protein. The repertoire holds some 140,000 distinct CDR3 sequences, with 13% as singletons. Sequencing was done on a sample of a population of CD138-negative cells sorted from bone marrow. These receptors all come from a donor at least 40 years old with multiple myeloma.

This clonotype was counted ten times or more. V is TRBV5-5 and J is TRBJ1-5; 8 positions match TRBD1. V shed 3 bases and J 3 bases; nucleotides not matched to a gene: 8. The germline V gene encodes CDR1 SGHKS and CDR2 YYEKEE (reference sequence). The CDR3 loop spans 16 amino acids. The CDR3 nucleotides are TGTGCCAGCAGCTCCTCCGGGACAGGCTTCAATCAGCCCCAGCATTTT. As protein: CASSSSGTGFNQPQHF. Variable domain in full (rest from reference TRBV5-5 and TRBJ1-5): DAGVTQSPTHLIKTRGQQVTLRCSPISGHKSVSWYQQVLGQGPQFIFQYYEKEERGRGNFPDRFSARQFPNYSSELNVNALLLGDSALYLCASSSSGTGFNQPQHFGDGTRLSIL.

This clonotype was detected ten times or more. The V gene is TRBV2, the J gene TRBJ1-5, with 7 bases that match TRBD1. There are 17 residues in the CDR3. Germline assignment: CDR1 SNHLY and CDR2 FYNNEI. Trimming removed 6 bases from V and 1 base from J; junction bases left unmatched: 12. The CDR3 DNA reads as TGTGCCAGCAGCCGACAACAGGGGAGGGGGAGCAATCAGCCCCAGCATTTT. Translation gives CASSRQQGRGSNQPQHF.

As regards this clonotype: A read error may explain this, as a much larger clone is one base away. This sequence joins TRBV30 and TRBJ2-7, with D unresolved. The CDR3 is 13 residues long. Germline V gene lookup returns CDR1 GTSNPN and CDR2 SVGIG (reference sequence). V lost 2 bases and J lost 3, with 11 bases in between. The CDR3 here is CAWSNGLSYEQYF. The CDR3 DNA sequence: TGTGCCTGGAGTAACGGCCTGAGCTACGAGCAGTACTTC.

A note on this clonotype: A much larger clone differs from this one at a single base, so this may be a read error. In this CDR3 the conserved last residue, phenylalanine or tryptophan, is missing, so a read error is likely. V is TRBV20-1 and J is TRBJ2-3; 7 nucleotides match TRBD2. J lost 5 bases, V lost 1 base, and 9 bases had no gene match. The length of the CDR3 is 15 residues. CDR1 is DFQATT, CDR2 SNEGSKA, per germline (reference sequence). Written as DNA, the CDR3 is TGCAGTGCTAGAGGGGACTACCCCGAGCGAGATACGCAGTATTCT. Its translation is CSARGDYPERDTQYS.

The table lists this clonotype with many counts. The chain's CDR3 is CASSKRGDTNTGELFF. The CDR3 DNA is TGCGCCAGCAGCAAGAGGGGGGACACTAACACCGGGGAGCTGTTTTTT. This sequence joins TRBV4-1 and TRBJ2-2, with D possibly called TRBD1 or TRBD2 (6 bases each). Germline assignment: CDR1 MGHRA and CDR2 YSYEKL. The CDR3 totals 16 residues. V was clipped by 5 bases and J by 2 bases, with 15 bases between them.

This clonotype was seen many times. V is TRBV5-6 and J is TRBJ2-1, with TRBD2 matching over 11 bases. The CDR3 loop spans 18 amino acids. Germline CDR1 and CDR2: SGHDT and YYEEEE. With 4 bases clipped from V and 0 bases from J, the junction kept 9 bases outside the gene matches. In nucleotides, the CDR3 is TGTGCCAGCAGCCCCTTGGGACTAGCGGCCTCCTCCTACAATGAGCAGTTCTTC. Protein product: CASSPLGLAASSYNEQFF.

Ten or more counts support this clonotype. V and J are TRBV5-1 and TRBJ2-5, with TRBD1 matching over 12 bases. In germline, CDR1 is SGHRS, CDR2 YFSETQ. This CDR3 is built from 17 residues. V trimming: 2 bases; J trimming: 5 bases; junction bases outside the gene matches: 10. The CDR3: CASSLGDRGRIDETQYF. The CDR3 DNA follows: TGCGCCAGCAGCTTAGGGGACAGGGGGCGCATTGATGAGACCCAGTACTTC.

With respect to this clonotype: Just one base apart from a much larger clone, this may be a read error. The chain is built from TRBV24-1 and TRBJ2-2; maybe TRBD2 (5 bases). Germline V gives CDR1 KGHDR, CDR2 SFDVKD. The CDR3 covers 13 residues. The CDR3 DNA follows: TGTGCCACCAGTGATTTCCGGGGTGGGGAGCCGTTTTTT. Its protein is CATSDFRGGEPFF.

The sample holds many counts of this clonotype. This chain joins TRBV7-6 and TRBJ1-1; D possibly corresponds to TRBD1 (5 bases). The CDR3 sequence is 14 residues long. CDR1 and CDR2 (germline): SGHVS, FNYEAQ. V lost 5 bases and J 3 bases, leaving 13 bases between the germline ends. The CDR3 nucleotides read TGTGCCAGCAGCCGAAACAGAGGGGACACTGAAGCTTTCTTT. It is translated as CASSRNRGDTEAFF.

Many counts were recorded for this clonotype. The rearrangement links TRBV3-1 to TRBJ2-3; D might be TRBD2 (5 bases). The CDR3 is made up of 14 amino acids. CDR1 LGHDT and CDR2 YNNKEL come from the germline V gene (reference sequence). Trimming took off 3 bases at V and 10 bases at J, with 17 bases between the two ends. CDR3 sequence (DNA): TGTGCCAGCAGCCATCCGGACTCCGTGGTTGCGCAGTATTTT. This codes for CASSHPDSVVAQYF.

The V and J genes are TRBV7-2 and TRBJ2-4; 7 nucleotides match TRBD1. This CDR3 is 15 amino acids long. Germline V lookup: CDR1 SGHTA, CDR2 FQGNSA. V trimming: 0 bases; J trimming: 13 bases; junction bases outside the gene matches: 12. In DNA, the CDR3 is TGTGCCAGCAGCTTAGCTAGGGGGCCTTTGAACAACCAGTACTTC. Protein sequence: CASSLARGPLNNQYF.

This clonotype was counted at least ten times. This chain uses TRBV5-1 with TRBJ2-1; D gene ambiguous. Per germline, CDR1 SGHRS and CDR2 YFSETQ. This CDR3 comprises 13 residues. V lost 3 bases to trimming and J lost 6 bases, with 10 bases between them. The CDR3, as DNA: TGCGCCAGCAGCTCCGACTTTTTCAATGAGCAGTTCTTC. It is translated as CASSSDFFNEQFF.

As for this clonotype: The junction differs from germline at one of its ends, possibly a read error. The chain employs TRBV7-9 and TRBJ2-5; no clear D. The CDR3 runs to 10 residues. Germline loops: CDR1 SEHNR, CDR2 FQNEAQ (reference sequence). Written as DNA, the CDR3 is TGTGCCAGCAGCCTCGAGACCCAGCACTTC. This gives the protein CASSLETQHF. Using reference TRBV7-9 and TRBJ2-5 for the parts outside the CDR3, the full variable domain is DTGVSQNPRHKITKRGQNVTFRCDPISEHNRLYWYRQTLGQGPEFLTYFQNEAQLEKSRLLSDRFSAERPKGSFSTLEIQRTEQGDSAMYLCASSLETQHFGPGTRLLVL.

This clonotype was recorded at least ten times. The junction shows a germline mismatch at one end, possibly a read error. This chain joins TRBV7-2 and TRBJ2-1; D is ambiguous. The germline V gene has CDR1 SGHTA and CDR2 FQGNSA. This CDR3 is built from 16 residues. The CDR3 is CASSLVRVLSSNEQFF. The CDR3 DNA follows: TGTGCCAGCAGCTTGGTTCGGGTCCTCTCCTCCAATGAGCAGTTCTTC. The whole variable domain, filled in from reference TRBV7-2 and TRBJ2-1, reads GAGVSQSPSNKVTEKGKDVELRCDPISGHTALYWYRQSLGQGLEFLIYFQGNSAPDKSGLPSDRFSAERTGGSVSTLTIQRTQQEDSAVYLCASSLVRVLSSNEQFFGPGTRLTVL.

Details on this clonotype: A far larger clone is one nucleotide away, so this likely arose from a read error. The rearrangement uses TRBV5-5 and TRBJ2-1; TRBD2 matches at 15 bases. Germline CDR1 and CDR2: SGHKS and YYEKEE (reference sequence). The CDR3 runs 18 residues. V gave up 4 bases and J gave up 4 bases; unmatched junction bases: 9. The CDR3 region is CASSPRGTSGRFYNEQFF. CDR3 sequence (DNA): TGTGCCAGCAGCCCCCGCGGGACTAGCGGGAGGTTTTACAATGAGCAGTTCTTC.

This clonotype was detected ten times or more. The chain employs TRBV9 and TRBJ2-1; perhaps D is TRBD1 or TRBD2 (5 bases each). With 4 bases removed from V and 5 bases from J, the gap between germline ends came to 13 bases. Germline-derived CDR1 and CDR2 are SGDLS and YYNGEE. There are 14 residues in the CDR3. CDR3 in amino acids: CASSPGTLHNEQFF. In nucleotides, the CDR3 is TGTGCCAGCAGCCCCGGGACCTTACACAATGAGCAGTTCTTC.

This clonotype was picked up many times. V usage is TRBV9 and J usage is TRBJ2-1, with D maybe TRBD2 (5 bases). Trimming removed 0 bases at V and 8 bases at J, with 18 bases between. In germline, CDR1 is SGDLS, CDR2 YYNGEE. This CDR3 is 16 amino acids long. CDR3 in DNA: TGTGCCAGCAGCGTAGGGCCGGGGATGAGTTCCGATGAGCAGTTCTTC. Its protein product is CASSVGPGMSSDEQFF. The complete variable domain, with remaining parts taken from reference TRBV9 and TRBJ2-1, reads DSGVTQTPKHLITATGQRVTLRCSPRSGDLSVYWYQQSLDQGLQFLIQYYNGEERAKGNILERFSAQQFPDLHSELNLSSLELGDSALYFCASSVGPGMSSDEQFFGPGTRLTVL.

This clonotype appeared many times. The chain recombines TRBV29-1 with TRBJ1-1; no definite D call. Trimming took 7 bases from V and 3 from J, leaving 9 bases between them. CDR1 is SQVTM and CDR2 is ANQGSEA in the germline V gene. The CDR3 has 11 residues. CDR3 in amino acids: CSAGLDTEAFF. As DNA, the CDR3 is TGCAGCGCCGGGCTGGACACTGAAGCTTTCTTT.

This clonotype was observed a handful of times. The rearrangement uses TRBV6-6 and TRBJ2-5, with TRBD2 matching over 7 bases. With 11 bases clipped from V and 4 bases from J, the junction kept 10 bases outside the gene matches. Germline V gene sequence: CDR1 MNHNY, CDR2 SVGAGI (reference sequence). CDR3 length: 13 residues. CDR3 nucleotide sequence: TGTGCCTCGGGCGGGAGTACGGGAGAGACCCAGTACTTC. This gives the protein CASGGSTGETQYF.

A word on this clonotype: This may come from a read error, since a much larger clone is one base off. The CDR3 DNA reads TGTGTCAGCAGTGAAGCTGGGGTCTATGGCTACACCTTC. This translates into CVSSEAGVYGYTF. The chain is built from TRBV6-1 and TRBJ1-2, with D hard to call. The CDR3 has 13 amino acids. Germline V CDR1 and CDR2: MNHNS, SASEGT.

This clonotype was observed a handful of times. The chain couples TRBV24-1 to TRBJ1-5; 7 bases map to TRBD1. CDR1 is KGHDR and CDR2 is SFDVKD in the germline V gene. J lost 9 bases, V lost 9 bases, and 13 bases had no gene match. This CDR3 has 14 residues. This CDR3 is CATGSRQGLLPQHF. DNA for the CDR3: TGTGCCACCGGCTCCCGACAGGGCCTTCTGCCCCAGCATTTT.

This clonotype has ten or more counts. The chain carries TRBV7-9 and TRBJ1-1, with D unresolved. V was cut by 4 bases and J by 6 bases, with 18 bases left in between. CDR3 length: 15 residues. The germline CDR1 and CDR2 sequences are SEHNR and FQNEAQ (reference sequence). In DNA, the CDR3 is TGTGCCAGCAGCTCTTCCGGACGGGAGTATGCTGAAGCTTTCTTT. Translation gives CASSSSGREYAEAFF. Combining the CDR3 with reference TRBV7-9 and TRBJ1-1 gives the whole variable domain DTGVSQNPRHKITKRGQNVTFRCDPISEHNRLYWYRQTLGQGPEFLTYFQNEAQLEKSRLLSDRFSAERPKGSFSTLEIQRTEQGDSAMYLCASSSSGREYAEAFFGQGTRLTVV.

This clonotype was recorded at least ten times. The chain recombines TRBV24-1 with TRBJ2-1, with a tentative D call TRBD2 (6 bases). The germline V and J ends were trimmed by 7 bases and 5 bases, with 17 bases remaining between them. The CDR3 sequence is 15 residues long. Germline assignment: CDR1 KGHDR and CDR2 SFDVKD. CDR3 loop: CATSEKGGIHNEQFF. The DNA of the CDR3 is TGTGCCACCAGCGAGAAGGGCGGGATCCACAATGAGCAGTTCTTC.

At least ten counts were recorded for this clonotype. This chain joins TRBV12-3 or TRBV12-4 and TRBJ2-3; 7 bases are a match to TRBD2. J gave up 9 bases and V 5 bases, and 11 bases lay outside the gene matches. The CDR3 length is 14 residues. CDR3 DNA: TGTGCCAGCAGTCCCGCGACTAGCTCGAACACGCAGTATTTT. Its protein product is CASSPATSSNTQYF.

This clonotype was counted at least ten times. The chain carries TRBV20-1 and TRBJ2-1; the match to TRBD2 covers 8 bases. Germline CDR1 and CDR2: DFQATT and SNEGSKA (reference sequence). CDR3 size: 12 residues. The trim removed 5 bases at V and 6 bases at J, leaving 3 bases unmatched. CDR3 sequence: CSAAGTSNEQFF. DNA for the CDR3: TGCAGTGCTGCCGGGACTAGCAATGAGCAGTTCTTC.

Notes on this clonotype: With a much larger clone just one base away, this may be a read error. This chain links TRBV29-1 with TRBJ1-1; no definite D call. The germline gives CDR1 SQVTM, CDR2 ANQGSEA. The V and J ends lost 4 bases and 0 bases respectively, with 12 bases between them. The CDR3 runs to 14 residues. The CDR3 DNA sequence: TGCAGCGTTGCCAGTGTACTCATGAACACTGAAGCTTTCTTT. It yields the protein CSVASVLMNTEAFF. Filled out from reference TRBV29-1 and TRBJ1-1, the complete variable domain reads SAVISQKPSRDICQRGTSLTIQCQVDSQVTMMFWYRQQPGQSLTLIATANQGSEATYESGFVIDKFPISRPNLTFSTLTVSNMSPEDSSIYLCSVASVLMNTEAFFGQGTRLTVV.

This clonotype appeared many times. V usage is TRBV5-1 and J usage is TRBJ2-2; TRBD2 matches 7 bases. The CDR3 sequence is 17 residues long. Germline assignment: CDR1 SGHRS and CDR2 YFSETQ. The ends lost 2 bases at V and 3 bases at J; junction bases unmatched: 10. CDR3 DNA: TGCGCCAGCAGCTTCCCTAGGACTAGGGCGTACACCGGGGAGCTGTTTTTT. This gives the protein CASSFPRTRAYTGELFF.

Comment on this clonotype: A much larger clone differs from this one at a single base, so this may be a read error. The chain has TRBV4-2 and TRBJ1-5; 7 nucleotides align to TRBD1. Germline CDR1 and CDR2: LGHNA and YNFKEQ. CDR3 length equals 15 residues. CDR3 bases: TGTGCCAGCAGTCGTGACAGGGCAAGCAGTCAGCCCCAGCATTTT. Translation: CASSRDRASSQPQHF.

In this sample, this clonotype turned up a few times. The CDR3 protein is CAIHPSGANTGELFF. The CDR3 DNA reads as TGTGCCATCCATCCTTCAGGAGCAAACACCGGGGAGCTGTTTTTT. The chain couples TRBV10-3 to TRBJ2-2, with D unclear. The CDR3 length is 15 residues. Looked up from germline, CDR1 is ENHRY and CDR2 is SYGVKD. Trimming cost V 8 bases and J 2 bases, with 15 bases left between them.